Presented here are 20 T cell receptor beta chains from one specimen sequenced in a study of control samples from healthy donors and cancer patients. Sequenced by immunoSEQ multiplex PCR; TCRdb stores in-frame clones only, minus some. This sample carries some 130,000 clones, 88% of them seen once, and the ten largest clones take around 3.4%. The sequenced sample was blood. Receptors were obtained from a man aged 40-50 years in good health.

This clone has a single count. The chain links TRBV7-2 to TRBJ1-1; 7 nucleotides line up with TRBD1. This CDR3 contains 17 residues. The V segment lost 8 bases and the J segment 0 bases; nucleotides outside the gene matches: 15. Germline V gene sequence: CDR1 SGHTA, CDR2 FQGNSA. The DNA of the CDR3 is TGTGCCAGCTCCTTTTGGACAGGAGCCCCAATGAACACTGAAGCTTTCTTT. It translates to CASSFWTGAPMNTEAFF.

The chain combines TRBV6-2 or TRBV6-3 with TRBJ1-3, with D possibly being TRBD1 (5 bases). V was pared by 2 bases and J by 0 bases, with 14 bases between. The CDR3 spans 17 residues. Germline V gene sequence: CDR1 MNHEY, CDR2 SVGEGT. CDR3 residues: CASSYAGRANSGNTIYF. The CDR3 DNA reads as TGTGCCAGCAGTTACGCTGGCAGGGCGAACTCTGGAAACACCATATATTTT.

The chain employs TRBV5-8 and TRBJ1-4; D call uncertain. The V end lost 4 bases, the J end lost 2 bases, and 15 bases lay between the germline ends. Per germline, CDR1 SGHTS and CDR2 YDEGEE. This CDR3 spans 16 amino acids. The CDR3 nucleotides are TGTGCCAGCAGCCGCCCTTCTCCGCCGACTAATGAAAAACTGTTTTTT. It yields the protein CASSRPSPPTNEKLFF.

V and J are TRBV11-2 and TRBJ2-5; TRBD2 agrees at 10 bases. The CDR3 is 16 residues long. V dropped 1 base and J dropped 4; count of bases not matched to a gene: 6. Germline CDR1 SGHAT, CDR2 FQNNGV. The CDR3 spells CASSLGAGGSGETQYF. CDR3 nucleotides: TGTGCCAGCAGCTTAGGAGCGGGGGGGTCGGGAGAGACCCAGTACTTC.

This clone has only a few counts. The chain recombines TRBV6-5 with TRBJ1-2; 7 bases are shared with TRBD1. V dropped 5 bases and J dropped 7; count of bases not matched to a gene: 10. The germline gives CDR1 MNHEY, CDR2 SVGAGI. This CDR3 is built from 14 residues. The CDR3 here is CASSTGTGVIGYTF. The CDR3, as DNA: TGTGCCAGCAGTACTGGTACAGGGGTCATTGGCTACACCTTC.

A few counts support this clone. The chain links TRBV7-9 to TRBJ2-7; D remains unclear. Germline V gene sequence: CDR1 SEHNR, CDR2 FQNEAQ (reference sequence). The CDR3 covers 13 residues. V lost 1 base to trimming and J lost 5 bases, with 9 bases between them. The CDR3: CASSLDPRHEQYF. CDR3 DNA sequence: TGTGCCAGCAGCTTAGACCCGAGACACGAGCAGTACTTC.

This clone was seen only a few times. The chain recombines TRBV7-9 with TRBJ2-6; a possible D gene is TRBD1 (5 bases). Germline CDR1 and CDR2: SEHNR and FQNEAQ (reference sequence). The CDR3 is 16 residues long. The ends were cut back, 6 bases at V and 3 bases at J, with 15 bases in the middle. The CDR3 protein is CASSAGNLNGANVLTF. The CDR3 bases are TGTGCCAGCAGTGCAGGGAATTTAAATGGGGCCAACGTCCTGACTTTC.

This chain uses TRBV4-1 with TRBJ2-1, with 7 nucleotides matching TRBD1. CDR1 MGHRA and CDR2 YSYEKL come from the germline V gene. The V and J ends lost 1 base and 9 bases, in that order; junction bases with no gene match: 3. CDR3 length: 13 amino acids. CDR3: CASSQARGSEQFF. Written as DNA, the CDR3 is TGCGCCAGCAGCCAAGCCAGGGGGAGTGAGCAGTTCTTC.

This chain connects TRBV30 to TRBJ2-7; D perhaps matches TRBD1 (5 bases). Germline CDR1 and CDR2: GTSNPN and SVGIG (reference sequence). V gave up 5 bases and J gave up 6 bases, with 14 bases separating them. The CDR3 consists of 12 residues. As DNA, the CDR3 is TGTGCCTGGCAAGGGGAAGGTAGCGAGCAGTACTTC. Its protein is CAWQGEGSEQYF.

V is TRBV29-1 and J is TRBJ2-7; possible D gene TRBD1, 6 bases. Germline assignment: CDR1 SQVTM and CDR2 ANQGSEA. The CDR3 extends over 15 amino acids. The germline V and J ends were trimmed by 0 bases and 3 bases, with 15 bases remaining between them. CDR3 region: CSVEDPGQPNYEQYF. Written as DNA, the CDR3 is TGCAGCGTTGAAGACCCCGGACAGCCTAACTACGAGCAGTACTTC.

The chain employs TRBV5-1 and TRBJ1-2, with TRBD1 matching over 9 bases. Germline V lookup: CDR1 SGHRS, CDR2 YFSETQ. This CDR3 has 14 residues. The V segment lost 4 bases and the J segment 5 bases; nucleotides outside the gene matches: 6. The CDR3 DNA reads TGCGCCAGCAGCAGTGAGGGACAGGGATATGGCTACACCTTC. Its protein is CASSSEGQGYGYTF.

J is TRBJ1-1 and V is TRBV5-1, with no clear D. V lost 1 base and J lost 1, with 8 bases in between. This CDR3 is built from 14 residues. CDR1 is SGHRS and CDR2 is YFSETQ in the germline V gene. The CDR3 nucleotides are TGCGCCAGCAGCTTGAAGGCGGCGAACACTGAAGCTTTCTTT. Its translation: CASSLKAANTEAFF.

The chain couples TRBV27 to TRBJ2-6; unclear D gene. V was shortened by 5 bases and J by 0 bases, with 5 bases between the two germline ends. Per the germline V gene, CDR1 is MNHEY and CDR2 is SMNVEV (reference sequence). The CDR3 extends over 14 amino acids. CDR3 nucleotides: TGTGCCAGCAGTCCATACTCTGGGGCCAACGTCCTGACTTTC. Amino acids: CASSPYSGANVLTF.

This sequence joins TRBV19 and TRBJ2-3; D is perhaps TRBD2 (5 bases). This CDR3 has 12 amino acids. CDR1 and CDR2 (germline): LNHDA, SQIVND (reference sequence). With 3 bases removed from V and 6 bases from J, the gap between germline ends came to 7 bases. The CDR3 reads CASSITGDTQYF. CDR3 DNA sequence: TGTGCCAGTAGTATCACGGGGGATACGCAGTATTTT. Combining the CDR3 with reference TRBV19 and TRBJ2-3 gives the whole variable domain DGGITQSPKYLFRKEGQNVTLSCEQNLNHDAMYWYRQDPGQGLRLIYYSQIVNDFQKGDIAEGYSVSREKKESFPLTVTSAQKNPTAFYLCASSITGDTQYFGPGTRLTVL.

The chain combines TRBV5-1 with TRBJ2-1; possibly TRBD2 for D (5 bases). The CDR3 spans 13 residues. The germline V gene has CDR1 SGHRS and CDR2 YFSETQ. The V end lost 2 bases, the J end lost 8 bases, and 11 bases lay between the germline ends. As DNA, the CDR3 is TGCGCCAGCAGCTTAAGCGGTCCCTATGAGCAGTTCTTC. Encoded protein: CASSLSGPYEQFF.

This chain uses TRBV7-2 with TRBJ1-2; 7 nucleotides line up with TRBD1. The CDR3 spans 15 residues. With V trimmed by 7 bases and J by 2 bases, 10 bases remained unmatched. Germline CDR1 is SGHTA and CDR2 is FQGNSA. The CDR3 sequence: CASTGGQTPNYGYTF. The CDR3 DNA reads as TGTGCCAGCACCGGGGGACAGACGCCAAACTATGGCTACACCTTC.

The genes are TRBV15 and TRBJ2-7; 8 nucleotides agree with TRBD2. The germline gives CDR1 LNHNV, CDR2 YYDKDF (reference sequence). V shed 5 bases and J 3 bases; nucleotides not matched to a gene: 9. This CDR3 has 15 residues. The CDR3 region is CATSEVAGNVYEQYF. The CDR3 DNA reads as TGTGCCACCAGCGAGGTAGCGGGGAATGTCTACGAGCAGTACTTC.

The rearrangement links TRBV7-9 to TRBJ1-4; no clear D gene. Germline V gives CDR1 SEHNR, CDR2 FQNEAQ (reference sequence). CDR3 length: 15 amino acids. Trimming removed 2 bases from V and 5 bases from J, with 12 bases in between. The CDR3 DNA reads TGTGCCAGCAGCTTATTATTGCCCCCCAATGAAAAACTGTTTTTT. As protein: CASSLLLPPNEKLFF.

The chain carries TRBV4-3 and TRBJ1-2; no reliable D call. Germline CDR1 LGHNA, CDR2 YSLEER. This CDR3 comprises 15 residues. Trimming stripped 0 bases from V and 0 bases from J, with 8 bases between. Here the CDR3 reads CASSQDGRTNYGYTF. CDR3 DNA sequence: TGCGCCAGCAGCCAAGATGGCCGTACTAACTATGGCTACACCTTC.

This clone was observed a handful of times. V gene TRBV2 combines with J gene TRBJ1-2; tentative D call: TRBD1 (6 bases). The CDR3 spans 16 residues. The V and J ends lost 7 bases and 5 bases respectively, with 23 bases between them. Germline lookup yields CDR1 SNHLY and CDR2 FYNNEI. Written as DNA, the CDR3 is TGTGCCAGCAAATTCGGGGGGGCGCCGGAATGGTATGGCTACACCTTC. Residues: CASKFGGAPEWYGYTF.